One and the same sample provided the 32 T cell receptor beta chains below, sequenced in a study of blood T cell repertoires in COVID-19. TCRdb's table, derived via immunoSEQ multiplex PCR, lists solely in-frame clones and lacks some. The repertoire consists of 250,000 to 300,000 clones, with 90% to 95% occurring once and the leading ten covering more than 1%. Sequencing input: PBMCs or T cells enriched from blood (not recorded which). These receptors originate from a human donor in a cohort exposed to, infected with or recovered from COVID-19 (not recorded which). The donor label of this sample is uncertain.

The chain uses TRBV2 and TRBJ2-1, with 7 bases matching TRBD1. Germline lookup yields CDR1 SNHLY and CDR2 FYNNEI. The CDR3 runs 14 residues. Trimming at V came to 7 bases and at J to 8 bases, leaving 11 bases not matched to a gene. CDR3 DNA sequence: TGTGCCAGCATGAGGGGGCTCAGTGGCGATGAGCAGTTCTTC. Translated, it gives CASMRGLSGDEQFF.

The gene calls are TRBV6-1 and TRBJ1-2, with 7 nucleotides matching TRBD1. CDR3 size: 17 residues. V gave up 0 bases and J gave up 4 bases; unmatched junction bases: 11. Germline V gene data show CDR1 as MNHNS and CDR2 as SASEGT. The CDR3 protein is CASSEALPTGEAYGYTF. In DNA, the CDR3 is TGTGCCAGCAGTGAAGCGCTTCCCACAGGGGAAGCCTATGGCTACACCTTC.

This chain links TRBV9 with TRBJ2-3, with D possibly matching TRBD2 (5 bases). The CDR3 has 16 residues. CDR1 SGDLS and CDR2 YYNGEE come from the germline V gene. Trimming shortened V by 4 bases and J by 5 bases, and 20 bases separated the two germline ends. Here the CDR3 DNA reads TGTGCCAGCAGCCCAGCGGCGGAGGCCCTAAAAGATACGCAGTATTTT. Its protein product is CASSPAAEALKDTQYF.

V gene TRBV18 combines with J gene TRBJ2-1; D is ambiguous. The CDR3 totals 12 residues. Germline V lookup: CDR1 KGHSH, CDR2 LQKENI. Trimming stripped 3 bases from V and 8 bases from J, with 8 bases between. Written as DNA, the CDR3 is TGTGCCAGCTCACCCAGTATCTATGAGCAGTTCTTC. Translated, it gives CASSPSIYEQFF.

The rearrangement uses TRBV24-1 and TRBJ1-1; D is ambiguous. The CDR3 is 13 residues long. Germline loops: CDR1 KGHDR, CDR2 SFDVKD. The germline V and J ends were trimmed by 6 bases and 5 bases, with 12 bases remaining between them. DNA of the CDR3: TGTGCCACCAGTTCAGTAGCCGCAACTGAAGCTTTCTTT. Its protein product is CATSSVAATEAFF.

This rearrangement joins TRBV5-6 to TRBJ2-7, with 8 bases fitting TRBD1. The CDR3 is 16 residues long. The germline CDR1 and CDR2 sequences are SGHDT and YYEEEE. J gave up 2 bases and V 0 bases, and 7 bases lay outside the gene matches. The CDR3 loop is CASSLGAGGSTYEQYF. The CDR3 DNA follows: TGTGCCAGCAGCTTGGGGGCAGGGGGCAGCACCTACGAGCAGTACTTC.

V is TRBV5-5 and J is TRBJ2-3, with 7 bases identical to TRBD1. Germline CDR1 SGHKS, CDR2 YYEKEE (reference sequence). This CDR3 comprises 15 residues. V lost 4 bases to trimming and J lost 0 bases; unmatched junction nucleotides: 5. In nucleotides, the CDR3 is TGTGCCAGCAGCGAGACAGGGCCTAGCACAGATACGCAGTATTTT. Protein product: CASSETGPSTDTQYF.

The chain combines TRBV6-2 or TRBV6-3 with TRBJ2-3; maybe TRBD2 (6 bases). V lost 2 bases and J lost 2, with 17 bases in between. The germline V gene has CDR1 MNHEY and CDR2 SVGEGT. The CDR3 is 17 residues long. The CDR3 loop is CASSYLGSGITTDTQYF. Here the CDR3 DNA reads TGTGCCAGCAGTTACCTTGGTAGCGGTATTACCACAGATACGCAGTATTTT.

The chain employs TRBV14 and TRBJ1-6; 7 bases align to TRBD1. Germline V CDR1 and CDR2: SGHDN, FVKESK. CDR3 length equals 16 residues. The V gene end was trimmed by 3 bases and the J gene end by 4 bases; junction bases not matched to a gene: 6. Here the CDR3 reads CASSQGKGQYNSPLHF. The CDR3 DNA is TGTGCCAGCAGCCAGGGGAAGGGACAGTATAATTCACCCCTCCACTTT.

The J gene is TRBJ1-1, the V gene TRBV19; a weak D match, TRBD1 (6 bases). Germline V gene lookup returns CDR1 LNHDA and CDR2 SQIVND (reference sequence). V shed 6 bases and J shed 0 bases, with 14 bases lying between them. The CDR3 has 15 residues. CDR3 bases: TGTGCCAGTAGAGCGACCAGGGGCATGAACACTGAAGCTTTCTTT. Translation gives CASRATRGMNTEAFF.

This clone has just one count. The chain uses TRBV5-6 and TRBJ1-1, with TRBD1 matching 8 bases. From germline, CDR1 is SGHDT and CDR2 YYEEEE. V was pared by 3 bases and J by 4 bases, with 17 bases of the junction left unmatched. This CDR3 comprises 18 residues. CDR3 residues: CASSSTTRGGQGGTEAFF. The CDR3 DNA reads as TGTGCCAGCAGCTCTACTACAAGGGGAGGACAGGGAGGCACTGAAGCTTTCTTT.

This clone occurred once. The chain couples TRBV11-3 to TRBJ2-3, with 8 bases identical to TRBD2. CDR3 length equals 13 residues. V trimming: 0 bases; J trimming: 10 bases; junction bases outside the gene matches: 3. CDR1 and CDR2 (germline): SGHNT, YENEEA. CDR3 nucleotides: TGTGCCAGCAGCTTAGATGGCGGGGGGCCGCAGTATTTT. It specifies CASSLDGGGPQYF. The variable domain in full, completed from reference TRBV11-3 and TRBJ2-3, reads EAGVVQSPRYKIIEKKQPVAFWCNPISGHNTLYWYLQNLGQGPELLIRYENEEAVDDSQLPKDRFSAERLKGVDSTLKIQPAELGDSAVYLCASSLDGGGPQYFGPGTRLTVL.

The J gene is TRBJ1-2, the V gene TRBV30; a possible D gene is TRBD1 (6 bases). This CDR3 region has 14 residues. The germline CDR1 and CDR2 sequences are GTSNPN and SVGIG (reference sequence). Trimming removed 1 base from V and 6 bases from J, with 15 bases in between. CDR3 in DNA: TGTGCCTGGAGTGCTGGGCAGGGGTTTGATGGCTACACCTTC. It is translated as CAWSAGQGFDGYTF.

This clone has a single count. The rearrangement joins TRBV7-6 to TRBJ2-5; TRBD2 aligns across 12 bases. In germline, CDR1 is SGHVS, CDR2 FNYEAQ. CDR3 length: 17 amino acids. After removal of 5 bases from V and 2 bases from J, the junction contained 9 bases not matched to a gene. The CDR3 loop reads CASSDRTSGDPQETQYF. CDR3 nucleotides: TGTGCCAGCAGCGACCGGACTAGCGGGGATCCACAAGAGACCCAGTACTTC.

The CDR3 spells CASSVGARGYDEQFF. The CDR3 DNA follows: TGTGCCAGCAGCGTTGGAGCCAGGGGGTATGATGAGCAGTTCTTC. This rearrangement joins TRBV9 to TRBJ2-1, with 7 nucleotides matching TRBD1. The CDR3 consists of 15 residues. The J segment lost 8 bases and the V segment lost 2 bases, leaving 10 bases of the junction unmatched. CDR1 and CDR2 (germline): SGDLS, YYNGEE.

The chain joins TRBV3-1 (or the pseudogene TRBV3-2) to TRBJ1-1; 9 bases match TRBD1. The germline V gene encodes CDR1 LGHDT and CDR2 YNNKEL (reference sequence). The CDR3 covers 12 residues. V dropped 3 bases and J dropped 11; count of bases not matched to a gene: 4. CDR3 coding DNA: TGTGCCAGCAGCCAGGGGGACAGGGCGGCTTTCTTT. This translates into CASSQGDRAAFF.

The CDR3 nucleotides read TGTGCCAGTAGTGGACTAGCGATTACAGATACGCAGTATTTT. This encodes CASSGLAITDTQYF. This chain connects TRBV19 to TRBJ2-3; 9 positions match TRBD2. V gave up 5 bases and J gave up 3 bases; unmatched junction bases: 3. CDR3 length: 14 residues. Germline loops: CDR1 LNHDA, CDR2 SQIVND (reference sequence).

The rearrangement uses TRBV3-1 (or the pseudogene TRBV3-2) and TRBJ1-2, with 11 bases identical to TRBD1. CDR1 and CDR2 from the germline V gene are LGHDT and YNNKEL (reference sequence). Trimming at V came to 4 bases and at J to 7 bases, leaving 5 bases not matched to a gene. The CDR3 runs 14 residues. The CDR3 sequence is CASSPRTGGTGYTF. The DNA of the CDR3 is TGTGCCAGCAGCCCGAGGACAGGGGGCACTGGCTACACCTTC.

V and J are TRBV11-3 and TRBJ2-1; 8 bases fit TRBD2. The germline V gene encodes CDR1 SGHNT and CDR2 YENEEA. V shed 1 base, J shed 5 bases, and the junction held 4 bases outside the gene matches. The CDR3 is 15 residues long. The CDR3 nucleotides are TGTGCCAGCAGCTTAGCGGGAGGGGGGAACAATGAGCAGTTCTTC. As protein: CASSLAGGGNNEQFF.

The gene calls are TRBV15 and TRBJ2-1, with D perhaps TRBD1 (6 bases). This CDR3 is built from 16 residues. The ends were cut back, 0 bases at V and 4 bases at J, with 13 bases in the middle. From germline, CDR1 is LNHNV and CDR2 YYDKDF (reference sequence). The CDR3: CATSRDVGRGYNEQFF. CDR3 DNA: TGTGCCACCAGCAGAGATGTGGGCAGGGGATACAATGAGCAGTTCTTC.

This chain connects TRBV7-9 to TRBJ2-7; 9 bases fit TRBD1. CDR3 length equals 15 residues. The V gene end was trimmed by 3 bases and the J gene end by 2 bases; junction bases not matched to a gene: 5. The germline CDR1 and CDR2 sequences are SEHNR and FQNEAQ (reference sequence). The CDR3 DNA is TGTGCCAGCAGCTTCGGCCGGGACAGGGCCTACGAGCAGTACTTC. This translates into CASSFGRDRAYEQYF.

The chain has TRBV7-2 and TRBJ2-1, with 9 bases matching TRBD2. The CDR3 is 17 residues long. The V gene end was trimmed by 1 base and the J gene end by 4 bases; junction bases not matched to a gene: 8. Germline V gene data show CDR1 as SGHTA and CDR2 as FQGNSA. CDR3 coding DNA: TGTGCCAGCAGCTTAGATTCGGCTAGCGGGGCTTACAATGAGCAGTTCTTC. Translated, it gives CASSLDSASGAYNEQFF.

This sequence joins TRBV28 and TRBJ1-4; no clear D gene. CDR1 and CDR2 from the germline V gene are MDHEN and SYDVKM. The ends were cut back, 6 bases at V and 3 bases at J, with 11 bases in the middle. This CDR3 spans 14 amino acids. The CDR3 coding sequence is TGTGCCAGCAGAAGGCACAGTCCTAATGAAAAACTGTTTTTT. It codes for CASRRHSPNEKLFF.

The V call is TRBV7-2, the J call TRBJ1-1; perhaps TRBD1 as D (6 bases). The CDR3 is 13 amino acids. The V gene's germline CDR1 is SGHTA and CDR2 FQGNSA. Deletions cut 4 bases from V and 6 bases from J, with 12 bases between. The DNA for the CDR3 is TGTGCCAGCAGCTCACAGGGAGACGCTGAAGCTTTCTTT. Its translation is CASSSQGDAEAFF.

This clone came up once. The V gene is TRBV3-1 (or the pseudogene TRBV3-2), the J gene TRBJ1-1; D ambiguous. Trimming cost V 0 bases and J 3 bases, with 8 bases left between them. Germline CDR1 reads LGHDT; CDR2 reads YNNKEL (reference sequence). The CDR3 runs to 14 residues. Written as DNA, the CDR3 is TGTGCCAGCAGCCAAGACCCCACATACACTGAAGCTTTCTTT. This sequence encodes CASSQDPTYTEAFF.

The J gene is TRBJ1-2, the V gene TRBV7-2, with 8 bases lining up with TRBD1. Germline lookup yields CDR1 SGHTA and CDR2 FQGNSA. This CDR3 spans 13 amino acids. J was trimmed by 8 bases and V by 1 base; bases with no gene match: 3. CDR3 sequence (DNA): TGTGCCAGCAGCTTAGGACAGGGGACCGGCTACACCTTC. The encoded protein is CASSLGQGTGYTF. The variable domain in full, with the rest retrieved from reference TRBV7-2 and TRBJ1-2, is GAGVSQSPSNKVTEKGKDVELRCDPISGHTALYWYRQSLGQGLEFLIYFQGNSAPDKSGLPSDRFSAERTGGSVSTLTIQRTQQEDSAVYLCASSLGQGTGYTFGSGTRLTVV.

V is TRBV9 and J is TRBJ2-3, with 10 bases that match TRBD2. Trimming removed 4 bases from V and 7 bases from J; junction bases left unmatched: 9. CDR1 SGDLS and CDR2 YYNGEE come from the germline V gene. CDR3 size: 15 residues. CDR3 sequence reads: CASSPSGGAGNTQYF. The DNA for the CDR3 is TGTGCCAGCAGCCCAAGCGGGGGGGCCGGTAATACGCAGTATTTT.

This clone was counted once. This chain connects TRBV5-3 to TRBJ2-7; 7 bases fit TRBD1. TRBV5-3 is placed among ORFs of uncertain function. This CDR3 contains 15 residues. The J segment lost 0 bases and the V segment lost 3 bases, leaving 6 bases of the junction unmatched. CDR3 nucleotides: TGTGCCAGAAGCTCTAGGACAGGCATCTCCTACGAGCAGTACTTC. It is translated as CARSSRTGISYEQYF.

The sample holds one count of this clone. The CDR3 reads CASRLGGGRGNTIYF. The CDR3 nucleotides read TGTGCAAGTCGCTTAGGGGGGGGACGTGGAAACACCATATATTTT. J is TRBJ1-3 and V is TRBV12-2. TRBV12-2 is deemed a pseudogene. The CDR3 spans 15 residues.

This rearrangement joins TRBV6-2 or TRBV6-3 to TRBJ2-7; 10 nucleotides agree with TRBD2. CDR1 MNHEY and CDR2 SVGEGT come from the germline V gene. Losses at the gene ends were 6 bases for V and 2 bases for J; bases not matched to a gene: 13. This CDR3 comprises 17 residues. CDR3 sequence (DNA): TGTGCCAGCAGCCGGACCCCTAGCGGGGGACGAACCTACGAGCAGTACTTC. This encodes CASSRTPSGGRTYEQYF.

The chain employs TRBV6-1 and TRBJ1-2; possible D gene TRBD1, 6 bases. CDR1 is MNHNS, CDR2 SASEGT, per germline. V lost 2 bases to trimming and J lost 4 bases, with 14 bases between them. The length of the CDR3 is 15 residues. CDR3 nucleotides: TGTGCCAGCAGTGAACCCACAGGGCTGCCCTATGGCTACACCTTC. It specifies CASSEPTGLPYGYTF.

This chain uses TRBV4-1 with TRBJ1-1, with D possibly being TRBD1 (5 bases). The CDR3 runs to 13 residues. V was shortened by 0 bases and J by 6 bases, with 8 bases between the two germline ends. Germline V gene data show CDR1 as MGHRA and CDR2 as YSYEKL. CDR3 nucleotide sequence: TGCGCCAGCAGCCAAGATCCGGGGGCTGAAGCTTTCTTT. Translating gives CASSQDPGAEAFF.